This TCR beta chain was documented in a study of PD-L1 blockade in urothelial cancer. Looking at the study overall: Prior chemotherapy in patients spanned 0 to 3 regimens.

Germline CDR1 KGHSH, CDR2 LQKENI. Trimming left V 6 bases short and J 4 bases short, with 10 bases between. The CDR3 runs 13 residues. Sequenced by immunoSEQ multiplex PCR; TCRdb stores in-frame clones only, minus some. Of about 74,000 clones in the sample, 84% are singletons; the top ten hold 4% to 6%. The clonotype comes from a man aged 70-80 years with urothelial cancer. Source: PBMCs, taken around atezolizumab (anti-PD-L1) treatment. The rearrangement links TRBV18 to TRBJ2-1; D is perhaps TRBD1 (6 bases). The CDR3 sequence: CASSQDRYNEQFF. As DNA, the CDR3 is TGTGCCAGCTCTCAGGACAGATACAATGAGCAGTTCTTC.